Following are 26 T cell receptor beta chains from one sample sequenced in a study of cytomegalovirus exposure and HLA in healthy donors. Here immunoSEQ multiplex PCR was the method, and the copy in TCRdb shows in-frame clones only, minus some. Counted here are 130,000 to 150,000 clones, about 87% occurring once; the ten biggest clones make up under 8%. Sequencing was done on a sample of PBMCs. The receptors stem from a woman under 40 in good health and CMV-seropositive.

This clone occurred once. V usage is TRBV10-3 and J usage is TRBJ2-7; unclear D gene. Germline V gene lookup returns CDR1 ENHRY and CDR2 SYGVKD. V lost 2 bases and J 1 base, leaving 6 bases between the germline ends. This CDR3 contains 13 residues. CDR3 sequence (DNA): TGTGCCATCAGTGAGGGCCGATCCTACGAGCAGTACTTC. Encoded protein: CAISEGRSYEQYF.

In this sample, this clone turned up once. V is TRBV7-9 and J is TRBJ2-5, with D perhaps TRBD2 (5 bases). The CDR3 runs to 14 residues. The germline V and J ends were trimmed by 7 bases and 4 bases, with 16 bases remaining between them. The germline CDR1 and CDR2 sequences are SEHNR and FQNEAQ (reference sequence). The CDR3 loop reads CASTPLTRGETQYF. CDR3 DNA sequence: TGTGCCAGCACCCCTTTGACTCGGGGAGAGACCCAGTACTTC.

V is TRBV5-6 and J is TRBJ2-2, with TRBD1 matching over 7 bases. V trimming: 4 bases; J trimming: 7 bases; junction bases outside the gene matches: 16. CDR1 and CDR2 (germline): SGHDT, YYEEEE. The CDR3 runs to 17 residues. CDR3 protein: CASSPKGGRSLGGELFF. CDR3 sequence (DNA): TGTGCCAGCAGCCCGAAAGGGGGCCGGTCTTTGGGCGGGGAGCTGTTTTTT.

The rearrangement joins TRBV2 to TRBJ1-5; D not certain. CDR1 and CDR2 (germline): SNHLY, FYNNEI. CDR3 length equals 15 residues. Trimming left V 8 bases short and J 7 bases short, with 21 bases between. The CDR3, as DNA: TGTGCCAGCGCATTTCGCCGGGAATCTGGACAGCCCCAGCATTTT. As protein: CASAFRRESGQPQHF.

The rearrangement joins TRBV11-2 to TRBJ1-2; weak D call: TRBD1 (6 bases). Germline CDR1 reads SGHAT; CDR2 reads FQNNGV. This CDR3 comprises 15 residues. Trimming left V 4 bases short and J 0 bases short, with 12 bases between. CDR3 nucleotides: TGTGCCAGCAGCTCCGTGACAGGACCTAACTATGGCTACACCTTC. Its translation is CASSSVTGPNYGYTF.

In its sample, this clone was seen once. This sequence joins TRBV29-1 and TRBJ2-2; 7 nucleotides align to TRBD2. Germline V gives CDR1 SQVTM, CDR2 ANQGSEA. Trimming at V came to 4 bases and at J to 6 bases, leaving 14 bases not matched to a gene. CDR3 size: 16 residues. CDR3 protein: CSVGLASGVIPGELFF. DNA for the CDR3: TGCAGCGTTGGACTGGCGAGCGGGGTAATCCCCGGGGAGCTGTTTTTT.

CDR3 sequence (DNA): TGTGCCATCGGTCAGGGCCGTCTTGGCTACACCTTC. Amino acids: CAIGQGRLGYTF. J is TRBJ1-2 and V is TRBV10-3, with D possibly matching TRBD1 (5 bases). The CDR3 loop spans 12 amino acids. The V end was cut by 8 bases, the J end by 7 bases, with 14 bases between. Per germline, CDR1 ENHRY and CDR2 SYGVKD.

The chain joins TRBV4-1 to TRBJ2-7, with TRBD2 identical over 7 bases. CDR3 length: 15 amino acids. V was clipped by 2 bases and J by 1 base; unmatched bases: 5. Looked up from germline, CDR1 is MGHRA and CDR2 is YSYEKL. In DNA, the CDR3 is TGCGCCAGCAGCCAACTCTGGGACTATTCCTACGAGCAGTACTTC. Protein product: CASSQLWDYSYEQYF.

The chain employs TRBV13 and TRBJ2-7; 16 nucleotides match TRBD2. V shed 0 bases, J shed 4 bases, and the junction held 12 bases outside the gene matches. The germline V gene has CDR1 PRHDT and CDR2 FYEKMQ (reference sequence). The CDR3 runs 20 residues. The CDR3 DNA reads as TGTGCCAGCAGCTTAGGTGGATGGGGACTAGCGGGGGGGCCGGAATACGAGCAGTACTTC. Its translation is CASSLGGWGLAGGPEYEQYF.

V and J are TRBV6-6 and TRBJ2-3; TRBD2 matches 14 bases. Trimming at V came to 4 bases and at J to 1 base, leaving 1 base not matched to a gene. The CDR3 is 16 amino acids. The germline V gene encodes CDR1 MNHNY and CDR2 SVGAGI (reference sequence). CDR3 region: CASSLGLAGGTDTQYF. CDR3 bases: TGTGCCAGCAGTTTGGGACTAGCGGGGGGCACAGATACGCAGTATTTT.

The chain links TRBV5-1 to TRBJ1-1, with 9 bases matching TRBD1. The CDR3 loop spans 14 amino acids. Trimming cost V 8 bases and J 5 bases; bases outside gene matches: 10. CDR1 and CDR2 (germline): SGHRS, YFSETQ. Here the CDR3 DNA reads TGCGCCAGTCTACAGGGGGCTGGAGGAACTGAAGCTTTCTTT. Its translation is CASLQGAGGTEAFF.

The V gene is TRBV2, the J gene TRBJ2-2; D gene uncertain. The V gene's germline CDR1 is SNHLY and CDR2 FYNNEI. Deletions cut 6 bases from V and 6 bases from J, with 11 bases between. The CDR3 sequence is 13 residues long. The CDR3 nucleotides are TGTGCCAGCAGGAAAGGCCGGGCCGGGGAGCTGTTTTTT. It is translated as CASRKGRAGELFF. Full variable domain (rest looked up from reference TRBV2 and TRBJ2-2): EPEVTQTPSHQVTQMGQEVILRCVPISNHLYFYWYRQILGQKVEFLVSFYNNEISEKSEIFDDQFSVERPDGSNFTLKIRSTKLEDSAMYFCASRKGRAGELFFGEGSRLTVL.

The J gene is TRBJ2-5, the V gene TRBV13, with D perhaps TRBD2 (6 bases). The CDR3 is 14 residues long. V was pared by 4 bases and J by 5 bases, with 14 bases between. Germline lookup yields CDR1 PRHDT and CDR2 FYEKMQ (reference sequence). Here the CDR3 DNA reads TGTGCCAGCAGCTCCCTGGAGGGATACGAGACCCAGTACTTC. Translating it yields CASSSLEGYETQYF.

Worth noting for this clone: An end of the junction differs from the germline gene, which may be a read error. The chain couples TRBV9 to TRBJ2-1; the match to TRBD1 covers 7 bases. The CDR3 contains 15 residues. CDR1 is SGDLS and CDR2 is YYNGEE in the germline V gene. CDR3 bases: TGTGCCAGCAGCGCCACCGGGACAGCGGACAACGAGCAGTTCTTC. Encoded protein: CASSATGTADNEQFF.

V gene TRBV9 combines with J gene TRBJ2-3, with D perhaps matching TRBD1 (5 bases). This CDR3 is 16 amino acids long. The germline V gene encodes CDR1 SGDLS and CDR2 YYNGEE. Trimming removed 3 bases from V and 3 bases from J, with 17 bases in between. CDR3 protein: CASSEPQGEVTDTQYF. CDR3 DNA: TGTGCCAGCAGCGAGCCTCAGGGCGAGGTGACAGATACGCAGTATTTT.

The J gene is TRBJ2-7, the V gene TRBV14, with TRBD1 identical over 7 bases. CDR1 and CDR2 (germline): SGHDN, FVKESK. This CDR3 comprises 15 residues. Losses at the gene ends were 1 base for V and 1 base for J; bases not matched to a gene: 4. The CDR3 loop is CASSQVTGRSYEQYF. The DNA for the CDR3 is TGTGCCAGCAGCCAAGTGACAGGGAGATCCTACGAGCAGTACTTC.

The chain employs TRBV6-1 and TRBJ2-7, with TRBD1 matching over 9 bases. In germline, CDR1 is MNHNS, CDR2 SASEGT. The V gene end was trimmed by 6 bases and the J gene end by 6 bases; junction bases not matched to a gene: 9. The CDR3 spans 14 residues. The CDR3 is CASRTGTGPREQYF. The CDR3 DNA is TGTGCCAGCAGGACCGGGACAGGGCCTCGCGAGCAGTACTTC.

The J gene is TRBJ2-3, the V gene TRBV2, with a tentative D call TRBD1 (6 bases). V lost 5 bases to trimming and J lost 6 bases, with 21 bases between them. CDR1 and CDR2 from the germline V gene are SNHLY and FYNNEI. The CDR3 consists of 16 residues. As DNA, the CDR3 is TGTGCCAGCAGTCCCCGTTGGACAGCACAGAGCGATACGCAGTATTTT. It codes for CASSPRWTAQSDTQYF.

The chain combines TRBV28 with TRBJ1-2; TRBD1 agrees at 9 bases. The CDR3 contains 13 residues. Germline CDR1 and CDR2: MDHEN and SYDVKM. V trimming: 10 bases; J trimming: 4 bases; junction bases outside the gene matches: 7. CDR3: CATTGGGSYGYTF. The CDR3 region has the DNA TGTGCCACCACAGGGGGCGGAAGCTATGGCTACACCTTC.

This clone is a singleton in its sample. The V call is TRBV6-4, the J call TRBJ2-7, with 9 bases identical to TRBD2. V shed 8 bases and J 2 bases; nucleotides not matched to a gene: 10. There are 15 residues in the CDR3. The V gene's germline CDR1 is MRHNA and CDR2 SNTAGT. The CDR3: CASGVKRGEPYEQYF. The DNA for the CDR3 is TGTGCCAGCGGGGTAAAGCGGGGGGAACCCTACGAGCAGTACTTC.

V gene TRBV11-2 combines with J gene TRBJ2-5; 12 nucleotides line up with TRBD2. Germline V gene data show CDR1 as SGHAT and CDR2 as FQNNGV. This CDR3 contains 15 residues. After removal of 5 bases from V and 5 bases from J, the junction contained 6 bases not matched to a gene. CDR3 nucleotides: TGTGCCAGCAGCGGACTAGCGGGACGGGGGGAGACCCAGTACTTC. Translated, it gives CASSGLAGRGETQYF. Filled out from reference TRBV11-2 and TRBJ2-5, the complete variable domain reads EAGVAQSPRYKIIEKRQSVAFWCNPISGHATLYWYQQILGQGPKLLIQFQNNGVVDDSQLPKDRFSAERLKGVDSTLKIQPAKLEDSAVYLCASSGLAGRGETQYFGPGTRLLVL.

The chain joins TRBV6-6 to TRBJ2-2, with 9 bases identical to TRBD1. The CDR3 loop spans 15 amino acids. Trimming took 7 bases from V and 6 from J; bases not matched to a gene: 9. Germline V gene sequence: CDR1 MNHNY, CDR2 SVGAGI (reference sequence). CDR3 DNA: TGTGCCAGCACCGAGGACAGGGGATTGGCCGGGGAGCTGTTTTTT. This codes for CASTEDRGLAGELFF.

The chain carries TRBV6-6 and TRBJ1-1; D call uncertain. Trimming left V 6 bases short and J 0 bases short, with 14 bases between. This CDR3 is 15 amino acids long. Germline V CDR1 and CDR2: MNHNY, SVGAGI (reference sequence). The CDR3 is CASRSPGAMNTEAFF. Here the CDR3 DNA reads TGTGCCAGCAGGAGTCCGGGAGCGATGAACACTGAAGCTTTCTTT.

J is TRBJ2-1 and V is TRBV9; 12 nucleotides align to TRBD2. CDR3 length: 16 residues. CDR1 is SGDLS and CDR2 is YYNGEE in the germline V gene. Trimming removed 3 bases from V and 5 bases from J; junction bases left unmatched: 6. The CDR3: CASSARTSGNDNEQFF. CDR3 DNA: TGTGCCAGCAGCGCCCGGACTAGCGGGAATGACAATGAGCAGTTCTTC.

The CDR3 loop reads CASSQAGTGGNEQFF. The CDR3 coding sequence is TGTGCCAGCAGCCAAGCCGGGACAGGGGGAAATGAGCAGTTCTTC. The chain joins TRBV6-6 to TRBJ2-1; 11 bases fit TRBD1. Germline lookup yields CDR1 MNHNY and CDR2 SVGAGI (reference sequence). The CDR3 is made up of 15 amino acids. With V trimmed by 6 bases and J by 7 bases, 8 bases remained unmatched.

This clone occurred a few times. V usage is TRBV10-2 and J usage is TRBJ2-1, with TRBD2 matching 8 bases. V lost 0 bases, J lost 6 bases, and 4 bases stayed unmatched. The CDR3 runs to 15 residues. From germline, CDR1 is WSHSY and CDR2 SAAADI. The DNA for the CDR3 is TGCGCCAGCAGTGAGTCGCCTAGCGGGCTCAATGAGCAGTTCTTC. Translating it yields CASSESPSGLNEQFF.